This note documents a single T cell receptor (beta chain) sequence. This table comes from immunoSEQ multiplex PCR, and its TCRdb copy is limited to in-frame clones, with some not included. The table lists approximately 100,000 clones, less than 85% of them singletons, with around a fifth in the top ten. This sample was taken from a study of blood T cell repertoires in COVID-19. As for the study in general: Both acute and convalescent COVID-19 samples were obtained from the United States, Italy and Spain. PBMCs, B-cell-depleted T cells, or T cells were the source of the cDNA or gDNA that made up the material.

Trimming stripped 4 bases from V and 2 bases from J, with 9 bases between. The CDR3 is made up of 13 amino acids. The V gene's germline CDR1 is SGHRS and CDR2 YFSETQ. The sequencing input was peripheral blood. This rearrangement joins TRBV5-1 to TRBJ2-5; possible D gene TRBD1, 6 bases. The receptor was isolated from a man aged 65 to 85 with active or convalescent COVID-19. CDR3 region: CASSQGHQETQYF. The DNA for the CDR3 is TGCGCCAGCAGCCAGGGGCATCAAGAGACCCAGTACTTC.